A single TCR beta chain is shown here with its context. This sample is drawn from a study of T cells in narcolepsy. CDR1 and CDR2 (germline): KGHSH, LQKENI. Unmatched junction bases numbered 17, after V lost 3 bases and J lost 6 bases. This CDR3 has 17 amino acids. The data were produced by immunoSEQ multiplex PCR, yet TCRdb's version contains in-frame clones alone and is incomplete. Of tens of thousands of clones in the sample, approximately 84% are singletons; the top ten hold 1.3%. Sequenced sample: CD45RA- memory CD4+ T cells from PBMCs. This sequence joins TRBV18 and TRBJ2-7; 7 nucleotides match TRBD2. The sequence was obtained from a human donor with narcolepsy. This CDR3 reads CASSPPIGREPSAEQYF. CDR3 bases: TGTGCCAGCTCACCCCCGATCGGGCGGGAGCCCTCGGCCGAGCAGTACTTC.